These T cell receptor beta chains were read from a single sample in a study of CD8 T cells in Susac syndrome. Each CDR3 protein gets one entry after TCRdb re-called the immunoSEQ multiplex PCR reads with MiXCR. The sample includes fewer than 90,000 distinct CDR3 sequences, 93% of them seen just once. The sequenced sample consisted of CD8+ T cells from PBMCs. Receptors were obtained from a human donor with Susac syndrome. CDR3s include the opening cysteine and the closing phenylalanine or tryptophan. D genes are given only for firm matches. The size of a clone is reported for some rows only, either as once, few or many, or as a class for expanded clones.

abundance: .
d_gene: .
j_gene: TRBJ2-7
v_gene: TRBV19
CDR3aa: CASSIVAATYEQYF
CDR3nt: TGTGCCAGTAGTATAGTAGCGGCCACCTACGAGCAGTACTTC

abundance: once
d_gene: .
j_gene: TRBJ1-1
v_gene: TRBV24-1
CDR3aa: CATSPGGGTEAFF
CDR3nt: TGTGCCACCAGTCCCGGGGGGGGCACTGAAGCTTTCTTT

abundance: .
d_gene: .
j_gene: TRBJ1-1
v_gene: TRBV5-1
CDR3aa: CASRVASEAFF
CDR3nt: TGCGCCAGCCGAGTGGCGTCTGAAGCTTTCTTT

abundance: .
d_gene: TRBD1
j_gene: TRBJ2-7
v_gene: TRBV18
CDR3aa: CASSPYRQGVKYEQYF
CDR3nt: TGTGCCAGCTCACCATACCGACAGGGGGTAAAGTACGAGCAGTACTTC

abundance: .
d_gene: .
j_gene: TRBJ2-5
v_gene: TRBV27
CDR3aa: CASSRAGGREETQYF
CDR3nt: TGTGCCAGCAGTCGCGCGGGTGGAAGGGAGGAGACCCAGTACTTC

abundance: .
d_gene: .
j_gene: TRBJ1-1
v_gene: TRBV7-9
CDR3aa: CASSQRGGTEAFF
CDR3nt: TGTGCCAGCAGTCAAAGGGGGGGCACTGAAGCTTTCTTT

abundance: .
d_gene: .
j_gene: TRBJ2-1
v_gene: TRBV19
CDR3aa: CASSDLAYRNEQFF
CDR3nt: TGTGCCAGTAGTGACCTGGCGTACAGGAATGAGCAGTTCTTC

abundance: .
d_gene: TRBD2
j_gene: TRBJ2-7
v_gene: TRBV28
CDR3aa: CASSFGVAGGVYEQYF
CDR3nt: TGTGCCAGCAGTTTTGGGGTAGCGGGAGGGGTCTACGAGCAGTACTTC

abundance: .
d_gene: TRBD1
j_gene: TRBJ1-1
v_gene: TRBV12-3/TRBV12-4
CDR3aa: CASSLWDRSSNGEAFF
CDR3nt: TGTGCCAGCAGTTTATGGGACAGAAGCTCGAACGGTGAAGCTTTCTTT

abundance: .
d_gene: .
j_gene: TRBJ1-4
v_gene: TRBV29-1
CDR3aa: CSALGGGVNEKLFF
CDR3nt: TGCAGCGCCCTAGGGGGGGGCGTTAATGAAAAACTGTTTTTT

abundance: .
d_gene: .
j_gene: TRBJ2-2
v_gene: TRBV24-1
CDR3aa: CATSDLSDTGELFF
CDR3nt: TGTGCCACCAGTGATTTATCAGACACCGGGGAGCTGTTTTTT

abundance: .
d_gene: .
j_gene: TRBJ2-3
v_gene: TRBV20-1
CDR3aa: CSARDSRAGTDTQYF
CDR3nt: TGCAGTGCTAGAGATAGTAGAGCTGGCACAGATACGCAGTATTTT

abundance: .
d_gene: TRBD1
j_gene: TRBJ1-2
v_gene: TRBV6-1
CDR3aa: CASSEARQGASDGYTF
CDR3nt: TGTGCCAGCAGTGAAGCGCGGCAGGGGGCGAGCGATGGCTACACCTTC

abundance: .
d_gene: TRBD1
j_gene: TRBJ1-2
v_gene: TRBV6-6
CDR3aa: CASSSYDRVEDGYTF
CDR3nt: TGTGCCAGCAGTTCCTATGACAGGGTCGAAGATGGCTACACCTTC

abundance: once
d_gene: TRBD1
j_gene: TRBJ2-7
v_gene: TRBV19
CDR3aa: CASRGQVAYEQYF
CDR3nt: TGTGCCAGTAGAGGACAGGTGGCCTACGAGCAGTACTTC

abundance: .
d_gene: .
j_gene: TRBJ2-1
v_gene: TRBV24-1
CDR3aa: CATSDSIRGEQFF
CDR3nt: TGTGCCACCAGTGATTCCATCCGGGGGGAGCAGTTCTTC

abundance: .
d_gene: .
j_gene: TRBJ2-2
v_gene: TRBV14
CDR3aa: CASSQGYQTGELFF
CDR3nt: TGTGCCAGCAGCCAAGGGTATCAGACCGGGGAGCTGTTTTTT

abundance: once
d_gene: TRBD1
j_gene: TRBJ2-7
v_gene: TRBV6-1
CDR3aa: CASRSGTGSYEQYF
CDR3nt: TGTGCCAGCAGATCCGGGACAGGATCCTACGAGCAGTACTTC

abundance: .
d_gene: TRBD1
j_gene: TRBJ2-1
v_gene: TRBV23-1
CDR3aa: CASSQATGANEQFF
CDR3nt: TGCGCCAGCAGTCAAGCGACAGGGGCCAATGAGCAGTTCTTC

abundance: .
d_gene: .
j_gene: TRBJ2-1
v_gene: TRBV7-2
CDR3aa: CASSLVVSNEQFF
CDR3nt: TGTGCCAGCAGCTTAGTTGTTAGCAATGAGCAGTTCTTC

abundance: .
d_gene: .
j_gene: TRBJ1-1
v_gene: TRBV28
CDR3aa: CASRKFDLFTNTEAFF
CDR3nt: TGTGCCAGCAGGAAGTTCGACCTTTTTACCAACACTGAAGCTTTCTTT

abundance: .
d_gene: TRBD1
j_gene: TRBJ2-3
v_gene: TRBV20-1
CDR3aa: CSAGRGPSADTQYF
CDR3nt: TGCAGTGCTGGCAGGGGGCCGAGCGCAGATACGCAGTATTTT

abundance: .
d_gene: .
j_gene: TRBJ1-1
v_gene: TRBV9
CDR3aa: CASSVGRLNTEAFF
CDR3nt: TGTGCCAGCAGCGTAGGCCGCCTGAACACTGAAGCTTTCTTT

abundance: .
d_gene: .
j_gene: TRBJ1-5
v_gene: TRBV6-5
CDR3aa: CASSYRDGNQPQHF
CDR3nt: TGTGCCAGCAGTTACCGGGACGGGAATCAGCCCCAGCATTTT

abundance: .
d_gene: .
j_gene: TRBJ1-5
v_gene: TRBV4-2
CDR3aa: CASSQDSTYSNQPQHF
CDR3nt: TGTGCCAGCAGCCAAGATTCTACCTATAGCAATCAGCCCCAGCATTTT